Listed here are 3 T cell receptor beta chains from one sample, sequenced in a study of regulatory T cells in long-lasting Graves disease. Time point given: newly diagnosed GD, antithyroid drugs for less than 3 months. Construction of the TCR library relied on RNA isolated from PBMCs. Library construction for TCR beta used iRepertoire HTBI primers and Arm-PCR of CDR3 regions. TCRdb re-called the multiplex PCR reads through MiXCR, storing one row per CDR3 protein. The table shows about 320,000 distinct CDR3 sequences, with approximately 20% occurring only once. The source material was peripheral blood mononuclear cells (PBMCs), sampled at new diagnosis, from a patient treated with antithyroid drugs. The origin of the receptors is a female donor with Graves disease.

This clonotype was found a few times. A read error is likely, as this CDR3 ends without the conserved phenylalanine or tryptophan. The chain combines TRBV11-3 with TRBJ2-2; 7 bases are shared with TRBD1. The CDR3 is made up of 16 amino acids. The germline V gene encodes CDR1 SGHNT and CDR2 YENEEA. The CDR3 DNA follows: TGTGCCAGCAGCCCGTGGGACAGCCAAAACACCGGCGAGCTGTTTTCT. Translating it yields CASSPWDSQNTGELFS.

This clonotype occurred once. The chain employs TRBV5-1 and TRBJ2-7; D unclear. The CDR3 extends over 14 amino acids. The V end was cut by 0 bases, the J end by 3 bases, with 10 bases between. Germline CDR1 is SGHRS and CDR2 is YFSETQ. Here the CDR3 reads CASSLATADYEQYF. In DNA, the CDR3 is TGCGCCAGCAGCTTGGCCACTGCCGACTACGAGCAGTACTTC.

This clonotype occurred many times. The chain combines TRBV12-3 or TRBV12-4 with TRBJ2-2, with a tentative D call TRBD2 (6 bases). V lost 1 base and J lost 7, with 10 bases in between. The CDR3 loop spans 14 amino acids. The CDR3 DNA reads as TGTGCCAGCAGTTTAGGCGGGATAGGCGGGGAGCTGTTTTTT. Translated, it gives CASSLGGIGGELFF.